The clone carrying this TCR beta chain has a handful of counts. Its antigen remains unidentified. With 6 bases removed from V and 5 bases from J, the gap between germline ends came to 16 bases. The CDR3 has 15 residues. Germline CDR1 reads SGHVS; CDR2 reads FQNEAQ. A single record per CDR3 protein comes from TCRdb applying MiXCR to the 5' RACE reads. The sample lists 500,000 or so distinct CDR3 sequences, roughly 5.3% occurring once. The sample is drawn from a study of CD8 T cells in ankylosing spondylitis. General observations from the study: In ankylosing spondylitis patients, matched synovial fluid reportedly showed significant enrichment of disease-linked clones. Under 10 highly homologous variants formed a TCR beta motif that appeared characteristic of ankylosing spondylitis blood.

This chain links TRBV7-8 with TRBJ2-2; maybe TRBD2 (5 bases). Specimen: blood, either unsorted or a sorted T cell fraction (not recorded which). The sequence was obtained from a male donor with ankylosing spondylitis. The CDR3 is CASSPATAGTGELFF. The CDR3 bases are TGTGCCAGCAGTCCCGCTACCGCGGGTACCGGGGAGCTGTTTTTT.